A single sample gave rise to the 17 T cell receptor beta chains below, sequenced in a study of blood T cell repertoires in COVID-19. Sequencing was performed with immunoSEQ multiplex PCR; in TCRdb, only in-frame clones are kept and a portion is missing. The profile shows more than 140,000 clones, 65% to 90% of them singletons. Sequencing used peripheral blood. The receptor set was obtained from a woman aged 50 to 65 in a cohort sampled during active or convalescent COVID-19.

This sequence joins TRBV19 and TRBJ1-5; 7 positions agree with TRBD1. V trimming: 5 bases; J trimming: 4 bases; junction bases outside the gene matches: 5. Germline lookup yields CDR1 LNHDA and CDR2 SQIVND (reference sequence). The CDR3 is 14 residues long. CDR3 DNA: TGTGCCAGTAGTCAGGGGGTATGGAATCAGCCCCAGCATTTT. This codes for CASSQGVWNQPQHF. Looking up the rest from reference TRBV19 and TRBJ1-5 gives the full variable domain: DGGITQSPKYLFRKEGQNVTLSCEQNLNHDAMYWYRQDPGQGLRLIYYSQIVNDFQKGDIAEGYSVSREKKESFPLTVTSAQKNPTAFYLCASSQGVWNQPQHFGDGTRLSIL.

CDR3 DNA: TGTGCCAGTAGTAGCGGGGACGGCTCCGAGCAGTACTTC. It translates to CASSSGDGSEQYF. The genes are TRBV19 and TRBJ2-7; D is possibly TRBD2 (6 bases). The V end lost 4 bases, the J end lost 6 bases, and 13 bases lay between the germline ends. Germline CDR1 reads LNHDA; CDR2 reads SQIVND (reference sequence). The CDR3 length is 13 residues.

CDR3 protein: CASSQRDNTNYGYTF. The CDR3 DNA reads TGTGCCAGCAGCCAACGGGACAACACTAACTATGGCTACACCTTC. The rearrangement links TRBV16 to TRBJ1-2, with D perhaps TRBD1 (6 bases). CDR1 is KGHSY and CDR2 is FQNENV in the germline V gene. Trimming took off 2 bases at V and 0 bases at J, with 10 bases between the two ends. The CDR3 extends over 15 amino acids.

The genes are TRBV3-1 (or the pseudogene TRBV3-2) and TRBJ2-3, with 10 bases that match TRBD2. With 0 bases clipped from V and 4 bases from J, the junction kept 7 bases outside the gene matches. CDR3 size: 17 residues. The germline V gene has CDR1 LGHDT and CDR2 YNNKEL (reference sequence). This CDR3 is CASSQEASGGVSDTQYF. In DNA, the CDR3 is TGTGCCAGCAGCCAAGAGGCAAGCGGGGGGGTTTCAGATACGCAGTATTTT.

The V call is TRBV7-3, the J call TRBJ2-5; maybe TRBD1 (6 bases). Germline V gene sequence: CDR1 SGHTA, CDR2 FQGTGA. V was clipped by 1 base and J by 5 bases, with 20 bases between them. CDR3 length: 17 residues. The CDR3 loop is CASSLMGTGTSKETQYF. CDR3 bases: TGTGCCAGCAGCTTAATGGGGACCGGGACATCGAAGGAGACCCAGTACTTC.

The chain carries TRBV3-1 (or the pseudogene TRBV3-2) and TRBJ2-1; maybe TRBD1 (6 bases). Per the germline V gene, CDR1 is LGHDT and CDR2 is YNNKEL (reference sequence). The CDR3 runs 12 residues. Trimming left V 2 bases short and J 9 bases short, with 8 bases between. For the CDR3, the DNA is TGTGCCAGCAGCCAATGGGGGCTTGAGCAGTTCTTC. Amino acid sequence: CASSQWGLEQFF.

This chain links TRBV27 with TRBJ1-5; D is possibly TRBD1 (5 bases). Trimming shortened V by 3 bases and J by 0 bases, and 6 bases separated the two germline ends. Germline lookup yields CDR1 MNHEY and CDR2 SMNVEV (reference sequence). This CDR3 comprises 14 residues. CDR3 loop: CASSFRDSNQPQHF. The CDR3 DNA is TGTGCCAGCAGTTTCAGGGATAGCAATCAGCCCCAGCATTTT.

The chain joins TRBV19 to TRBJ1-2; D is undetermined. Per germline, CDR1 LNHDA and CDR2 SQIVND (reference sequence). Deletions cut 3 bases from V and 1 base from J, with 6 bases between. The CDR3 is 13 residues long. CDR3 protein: CASSITVNYGYTF. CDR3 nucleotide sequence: TGTGCCAGTAGTATCACGGTTAACTATGGCTACACCTTC.

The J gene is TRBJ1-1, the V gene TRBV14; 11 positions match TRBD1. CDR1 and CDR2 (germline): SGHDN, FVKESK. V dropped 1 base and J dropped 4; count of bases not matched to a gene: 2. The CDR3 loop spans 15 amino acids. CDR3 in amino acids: CASSQVDRGLTEAFF. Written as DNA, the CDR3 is TGTGCCAGCAGCCAAGTGGACAGGGGGCTCACTGAAGCTTTCTTT.

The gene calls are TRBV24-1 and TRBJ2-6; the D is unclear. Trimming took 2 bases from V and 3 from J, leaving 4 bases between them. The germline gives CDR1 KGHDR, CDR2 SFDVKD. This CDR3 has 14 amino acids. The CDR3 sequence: CATSDSFGANVLTF. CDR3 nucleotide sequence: TGTGCCACCAGTGATTCTTTTGGGGCCAACGTCCTGACTTTC.

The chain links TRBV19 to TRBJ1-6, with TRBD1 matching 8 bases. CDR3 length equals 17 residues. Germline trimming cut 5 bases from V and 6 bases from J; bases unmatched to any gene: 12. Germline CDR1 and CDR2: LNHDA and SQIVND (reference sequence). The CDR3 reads CASSLRTGTGGNSPLHF. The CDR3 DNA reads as TGTGCCAGTAGTCTACGAACCGGGACAGGAGGTAATTCACCCCTCCACTTT.

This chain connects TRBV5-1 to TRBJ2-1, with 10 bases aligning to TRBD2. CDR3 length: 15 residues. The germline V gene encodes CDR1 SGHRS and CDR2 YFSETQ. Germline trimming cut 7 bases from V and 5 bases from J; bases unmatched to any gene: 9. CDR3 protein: CASDKSGGAHNEQFF. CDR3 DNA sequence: TGCGCCAGCGACAAGAGCGGGGGGGCCCACAATGAGCAGTTCTTC.

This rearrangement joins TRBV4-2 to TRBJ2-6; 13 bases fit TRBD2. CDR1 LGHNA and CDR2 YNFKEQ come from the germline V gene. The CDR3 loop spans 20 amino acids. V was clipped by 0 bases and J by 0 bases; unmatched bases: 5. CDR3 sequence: CASSQEGTSGVSSGANVLTF. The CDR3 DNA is TGTGCCAGCAGCCAAGAGGGGACTAGCGGGGTGAGCTCTGGGGCCAACGTCCTGACTTTC.

CDR3 nucleotide sequence: TGTGCCGGACTGAACCCAACAGGGGGGCATGGCTACACCTTC. Translating gives CAGLNPTGGHGYTF. The chain joins TRBV2 to TRBJ1-2, with 8 bases that match TRBD1. Losses at the gene ends were 11 bases for V and 6 bases for J; bases not matched to a gene: 14. Germline V gene sequence: CDR1 SNHLY, CDR2 FYNNEI. The CDR3 consists of 14 residues.

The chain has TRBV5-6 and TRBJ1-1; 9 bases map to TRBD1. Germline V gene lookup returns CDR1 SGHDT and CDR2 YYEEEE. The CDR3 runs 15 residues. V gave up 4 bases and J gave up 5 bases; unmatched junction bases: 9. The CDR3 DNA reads TGTGCCAGCAGCCCCCGGGACAGGGTATGGACTGAAGCTTTCTTT. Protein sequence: CASSPRDRVWTEAFF.

The CDR3 DNA sequence: TGTGCCAGTAGTGATGGGGGACACATTACTTACGAGCAGTACTTC. The encoded protein is CASSDGGHITYEQYF. The chain joins TRBV19 to TRBJ2-7; D might be TRBD1 (6 bases). Germline V gene lookup returns CDR1 LNHDA and CDR2 SQIVND (reference sequence). Trimming pared 5 bases from V and 4 bases from J, leaving 18 bases between. The CDR3 spans 15 residues.

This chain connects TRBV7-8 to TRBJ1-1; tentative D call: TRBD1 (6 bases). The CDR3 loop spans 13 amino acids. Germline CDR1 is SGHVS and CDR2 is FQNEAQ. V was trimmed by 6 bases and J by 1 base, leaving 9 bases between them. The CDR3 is CASRPQGNTEAFF. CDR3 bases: TGTGCCAGCAGGCCACAGGGGAACACTGAAGCTTTCTTT.